This T cell receptor (beta chain) was sequenced for a study of blood T cell repertoires in COVID-19. About the research overall: Collection of acute and convalescent COVID-19 samples took place in the United States, Italy and Spain.

Profiled with immunoSEQ multiplex PCR; TCRdb holds only in-frame clones, not every one. The table has roughly 100,000 clones, approximately 80% seen once. The CDR3 is 16 residues long. V lost 0 bases to trimming and J lost 7 bases; unmatched junction nucleotides: 2. Germline V gene sequence: CDR1 KGHSH, CDR2 LQKENI. Specimen: peripheral blood. The sequence was obtained from a man older than 75 with acute or convalescent COVID-19. This chain joins TRBV18 and TRBJ2-1; 14 bases are a match to TRBD2. The CDR3, as DNA: TGTGCCAGCTCACCACCGGGACTAGCGGGAGTAAATGAGCAGTTCTTC. It yields the protein CASSPPGLAGVNEQFF.